These T cell receptor beta chains were read from a single sample in a study of T cells after yellow fever vaccination. TCRdb reprocessed the 5' RACE reads via MiXCR and lists one record per CDR3 protein. The sample has under 550,000 distinct CDR3 sequences, 21% seen once. The specimen comprised PBMCs, sampled 21 days after the first yellow fever vaccination. Receptors originate from a man between 18 and 35 years old who received the YFV17D yellow fever vaccine. Both conserved end residues are trimmed from each CDR3.

j_call,v_call,cdr3_aa
TRBJ2-3,TRBV5-5,ASSGSSGGTLDTQY
TRBJ1-1,TRBV15,ATSRAPLPLTL
TRBJ1-2,TRBV29-1,SVETGYGYT
TRBJ2-7,TRBV6-1,ASSQAGQGKYEQY
TRBJ2-2,TRBV7-3,ASSSLGSVPGELF
TRBJ2-4,TRBV6-1,ASKAGTPTKNIQY
TRBJ2-3,TRBV6-5,ATRSSADTQY
TRBJ1-1,TRBV12-3/TRBV12-4,ASSSRDRGTEAF
TRBJ2-7,TRBV6-2/TRBV6-3,ASSRPSYEQY
TRBJ2-1,TRBV11-1,ASSLYTGDNEQF
TRBJ1-2,TRBV5-1,ASSLVTAYGYT
TRBJ2-5,TRBV12-3/TRBV12-4,ASSLGGVRLQETQY
TRBJ2-1,TRBV3-1,ASSQTGQLFNEQF
TRBJ2-5,TRBV2,ASSLNREETQY
TRBJ2-3,TRBV9,ASSGREGAAGDTQY
TRBJ1-4,TRBV7-2,ASNQGGGSEKLF
TRBJ1-4,TRBV5-1,ASSGSGTAGEKLF
TRBJ2-3,TRBV5-1,ASTPTSVRTDTQY
TRBJ2-7,TRBV6-6,ASSYYSRYEQY
TRBJ2-2,TRBV7-3,ASSLLGRSGTGELF
TRBJ1-2,TRBV5-1,ASTRDRGLNGYT
TRBJ2-4,TRBV5-6,ASSSRRTLAKNIQY
TRBJ2-5,TRBV7-2,ARSGVRGLQETQY
TRBJ1-2,TRBV6-4,ASSADRGGGYT
TRBJ2-1,TRBV6-2/TRBV6-3,ASNYRSGGGDNEQF
TRBJ2-3,TRBV5-1,ASSLSGQSTDTQY
TRBJ1-1,TRBV18,ASSTGLVTEAF
TRBJ1-2,TRBV4-3,ASSQDPHRVDYGYT
TRBJ1-6,TRBV3-1,ASSQDSWSPLH
TRBJ2-3,TRBV11-2,ASSSTRGRGTDTQY
TRBJ2-1,TRBV12-3/TRBV12-4,ASSLSPNNNEQF